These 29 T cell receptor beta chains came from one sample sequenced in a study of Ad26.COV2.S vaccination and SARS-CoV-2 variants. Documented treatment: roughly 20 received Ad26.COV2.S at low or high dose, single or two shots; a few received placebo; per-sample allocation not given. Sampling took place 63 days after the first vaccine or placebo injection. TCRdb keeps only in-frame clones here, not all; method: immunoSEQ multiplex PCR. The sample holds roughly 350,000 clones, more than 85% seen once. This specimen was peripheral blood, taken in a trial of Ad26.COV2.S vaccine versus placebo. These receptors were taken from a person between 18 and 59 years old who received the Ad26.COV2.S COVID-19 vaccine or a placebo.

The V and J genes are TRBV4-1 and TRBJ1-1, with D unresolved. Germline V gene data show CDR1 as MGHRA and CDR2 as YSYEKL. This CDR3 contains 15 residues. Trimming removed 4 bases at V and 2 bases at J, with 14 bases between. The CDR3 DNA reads TGCGCCAGCAGCCCCCTCTTCGAGGAAAACACTGAAGCTTTCTTT. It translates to CASSPLFEENTEAFF.

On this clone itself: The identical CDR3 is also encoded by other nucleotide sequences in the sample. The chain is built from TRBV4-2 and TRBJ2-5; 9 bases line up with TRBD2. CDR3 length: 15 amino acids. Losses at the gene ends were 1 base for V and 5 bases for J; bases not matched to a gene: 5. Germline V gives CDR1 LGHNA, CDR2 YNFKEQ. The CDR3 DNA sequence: TGTGCCAGCAGCCAAGTACTAGCGGGTGAGGAGACCCAGTACTTC. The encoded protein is CASSQVLAGEETQYF.

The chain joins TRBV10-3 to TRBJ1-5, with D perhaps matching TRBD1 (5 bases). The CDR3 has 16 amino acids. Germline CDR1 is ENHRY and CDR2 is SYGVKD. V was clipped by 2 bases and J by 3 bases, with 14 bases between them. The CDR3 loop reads CAISEGRGRVNQPQHF. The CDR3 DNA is TGTGCCATCAGTGAGGGAAGGGGAAGAGTCAATCAGCCCCAGCATTTT.

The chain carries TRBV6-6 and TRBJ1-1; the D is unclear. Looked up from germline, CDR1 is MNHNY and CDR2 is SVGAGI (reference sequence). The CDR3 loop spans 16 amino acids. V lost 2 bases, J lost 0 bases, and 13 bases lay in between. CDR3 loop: CASSYGPGIMNTEAFF. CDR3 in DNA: TGTGCCAGCAGTTACGGCCCCGGGATTATGAACACTGAAGCTTTCTTT.

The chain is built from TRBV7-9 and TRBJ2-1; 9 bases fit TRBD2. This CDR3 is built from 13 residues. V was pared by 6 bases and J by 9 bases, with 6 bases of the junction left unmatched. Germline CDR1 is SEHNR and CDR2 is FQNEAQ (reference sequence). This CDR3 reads CASSRIAGAEQFF. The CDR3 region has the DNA TGTGCCAGCAGTCGTATAGCGGGAGCTGAGCAGTTCTTC.

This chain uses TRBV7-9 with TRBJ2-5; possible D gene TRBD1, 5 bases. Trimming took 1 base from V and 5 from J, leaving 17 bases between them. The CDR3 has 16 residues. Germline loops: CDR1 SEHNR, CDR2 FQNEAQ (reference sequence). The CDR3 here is CASSLGSGWQRETQYF. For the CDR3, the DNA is TGTGCCAGCAGCTTAGGGTCAGGGTGGCAGAGGGAGACCCAGTACTTC.

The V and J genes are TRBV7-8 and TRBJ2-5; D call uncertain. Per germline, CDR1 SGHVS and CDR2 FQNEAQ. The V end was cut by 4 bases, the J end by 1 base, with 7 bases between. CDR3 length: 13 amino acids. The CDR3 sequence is CASSSRVQETQYF. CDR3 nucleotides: TGTGCCAGCAGCTCAAGAGTCCAAGAGACCCAGTACTTC.

The CDR3 protein is CASSLMGQGAEYGYTF. For the CDR3, the DNA is TGTGCCAGCAGCTTAATGGGACAGGGGGCTGAATATGGCTACACCTTC. This chain uses TRBV7-9 with TRBJ1-2; 12 nucleotides line up with TRBD1. Germline loops: CDR1 SEHNR, CDR2 FQNEAQ (reference sequence). CDR3 length: 16 residues. Trimming cost V 2 bases and J 5 bases; bases outside gene matches: 6.

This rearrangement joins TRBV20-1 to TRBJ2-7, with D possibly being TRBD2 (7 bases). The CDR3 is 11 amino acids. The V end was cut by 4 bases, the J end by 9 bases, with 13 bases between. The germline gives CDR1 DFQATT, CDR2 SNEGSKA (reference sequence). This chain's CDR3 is CSAIGGAGQYF. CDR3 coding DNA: TGCAGTGCTATAGGGGGGGCCGGGCAGTACTTC.

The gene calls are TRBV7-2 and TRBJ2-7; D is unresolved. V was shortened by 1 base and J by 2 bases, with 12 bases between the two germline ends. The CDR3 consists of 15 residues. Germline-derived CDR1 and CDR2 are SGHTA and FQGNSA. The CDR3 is CASSLEVVRAYEQYF. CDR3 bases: TGTGCCAGCAGCTTAGAAGTGGTTCGCGCCTACGAGCAGTACTTC.

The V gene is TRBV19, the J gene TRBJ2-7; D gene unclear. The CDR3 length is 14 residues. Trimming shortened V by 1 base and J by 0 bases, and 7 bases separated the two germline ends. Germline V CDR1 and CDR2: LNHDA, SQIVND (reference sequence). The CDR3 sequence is CASSIAHSSYEQYF. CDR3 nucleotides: TGTGCCAGTAGTATAGCTCACAGCTCCTACGAGCAGTACTTC.

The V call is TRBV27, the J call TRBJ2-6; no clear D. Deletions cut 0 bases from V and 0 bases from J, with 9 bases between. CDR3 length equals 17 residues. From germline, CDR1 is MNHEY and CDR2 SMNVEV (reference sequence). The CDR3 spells CASSLSARSSGANVLTF. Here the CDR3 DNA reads TGTGCCAGCAGTTTATCAGCTCGGAGCTCTGGGGCCAACGTCCTGACTTTC.

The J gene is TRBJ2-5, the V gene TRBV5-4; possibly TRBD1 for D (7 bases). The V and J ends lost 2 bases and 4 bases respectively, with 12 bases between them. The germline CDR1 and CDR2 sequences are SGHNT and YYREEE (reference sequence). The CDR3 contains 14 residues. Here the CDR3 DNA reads TGTGCCAGCAGCTTAAGTCAGGGGGGAGAGACCCAGTACTTC. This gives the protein CASSLSQGGETQYF.

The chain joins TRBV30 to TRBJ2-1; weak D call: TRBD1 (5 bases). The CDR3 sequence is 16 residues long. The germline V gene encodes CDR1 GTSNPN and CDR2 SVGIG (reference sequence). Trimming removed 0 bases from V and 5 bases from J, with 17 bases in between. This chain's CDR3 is CAWSVLGQGGDNEQFF. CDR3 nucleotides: TGTGCCTGGAGTGTTCTTGGACAAGGTGGAGACAATGAGCAGTTCTTC.

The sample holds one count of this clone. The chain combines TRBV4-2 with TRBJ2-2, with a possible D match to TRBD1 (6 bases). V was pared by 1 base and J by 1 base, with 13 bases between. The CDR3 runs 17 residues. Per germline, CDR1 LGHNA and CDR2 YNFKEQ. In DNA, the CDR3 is TGTGCCAGCAGCCAAGGTCGGACAGTGATGAACACCGGGGAGCTGTTTTTT. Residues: CASSQGRTVMNTGELFF.

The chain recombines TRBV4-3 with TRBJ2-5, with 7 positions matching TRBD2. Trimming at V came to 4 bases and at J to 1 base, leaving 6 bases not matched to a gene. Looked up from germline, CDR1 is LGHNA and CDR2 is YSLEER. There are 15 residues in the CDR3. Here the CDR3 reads CASSPKREIQETQYF. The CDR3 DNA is TGCGCCAGCAGCCCCAAGCGGGAAATCCAAGAGACCCAGTACTTC.

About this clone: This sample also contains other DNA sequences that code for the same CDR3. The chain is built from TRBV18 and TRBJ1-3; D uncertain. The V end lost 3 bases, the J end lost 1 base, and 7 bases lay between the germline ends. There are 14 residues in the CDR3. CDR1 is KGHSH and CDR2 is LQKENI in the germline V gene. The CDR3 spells CASSPGQSGNTIYF. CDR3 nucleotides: TGTGCCAGCTCACCGGGCCAATCTGGAAACACCATATATTTT.

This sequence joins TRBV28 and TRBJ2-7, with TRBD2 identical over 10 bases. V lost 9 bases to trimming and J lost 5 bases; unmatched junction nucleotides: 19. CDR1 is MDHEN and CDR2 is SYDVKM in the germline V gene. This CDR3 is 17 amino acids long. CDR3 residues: CARLPNRGSGRSHEQYF. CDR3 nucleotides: TGTGCCAGGCTACCGAATAGGGGTAGCGGGAGGTCCCACGAGCAGTACTTC.

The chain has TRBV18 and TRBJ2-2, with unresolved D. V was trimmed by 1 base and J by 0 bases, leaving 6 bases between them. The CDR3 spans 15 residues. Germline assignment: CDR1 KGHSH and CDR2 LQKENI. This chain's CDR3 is CASSPRRSNTGELFF. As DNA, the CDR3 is TGTGCCAGCTCACCACGGCGTTCGAACACCGGGGAGCTGTTTTTT.

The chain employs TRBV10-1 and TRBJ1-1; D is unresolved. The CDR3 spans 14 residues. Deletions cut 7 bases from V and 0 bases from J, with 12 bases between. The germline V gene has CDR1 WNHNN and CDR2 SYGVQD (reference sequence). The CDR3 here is CASKGRRLNTEAFF. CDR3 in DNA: TGCGCCAGCAAAGGTCGACGGTTGAACACTGAAGCTTTCTTT.

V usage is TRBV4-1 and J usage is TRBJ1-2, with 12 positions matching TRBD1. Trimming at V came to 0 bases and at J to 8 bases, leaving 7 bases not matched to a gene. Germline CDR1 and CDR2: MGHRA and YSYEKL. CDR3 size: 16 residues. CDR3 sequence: CASSQDQGQGAYGYTF. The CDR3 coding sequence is TGCGCCAGCAGCCAAGACCAGGGACAGGGGGCTTACGGCTACACCTTC.

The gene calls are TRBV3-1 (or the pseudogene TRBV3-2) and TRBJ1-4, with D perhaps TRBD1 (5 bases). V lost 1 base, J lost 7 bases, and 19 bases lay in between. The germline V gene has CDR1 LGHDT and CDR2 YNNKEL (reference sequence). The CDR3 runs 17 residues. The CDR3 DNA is TGTGCCAGCAGCCAAGCAATTTATATCGGGGGAGTTGAAAAACTGTTTTTT. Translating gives CASSQAIYIGGVEKLFF.

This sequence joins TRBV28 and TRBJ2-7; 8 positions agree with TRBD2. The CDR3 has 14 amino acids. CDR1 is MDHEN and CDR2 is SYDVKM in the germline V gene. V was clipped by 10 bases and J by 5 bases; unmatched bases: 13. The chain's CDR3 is CATTLPREGHEQYF. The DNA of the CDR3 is TGTGCCACCACCCTCCCCCGGGAGGGCCACGAGCAGTACTTC.

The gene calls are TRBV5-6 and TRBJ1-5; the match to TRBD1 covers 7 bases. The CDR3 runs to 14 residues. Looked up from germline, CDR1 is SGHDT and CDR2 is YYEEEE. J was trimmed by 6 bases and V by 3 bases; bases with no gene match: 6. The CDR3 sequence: CASSSTGFSQPQHF. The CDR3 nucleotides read TGTGCCAGCAGCTCGACAGGGTTCAGTCAGCCCCAGCATTTT.

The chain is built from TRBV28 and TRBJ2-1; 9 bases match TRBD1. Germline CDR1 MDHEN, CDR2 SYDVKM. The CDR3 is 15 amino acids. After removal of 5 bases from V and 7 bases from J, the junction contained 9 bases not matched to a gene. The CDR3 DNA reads TGTGCCAGCAGTCCGGCCGGGACAGGGCGGAATGAGCAGTTCTTC. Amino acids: CASSPAGTGRNEQFF.

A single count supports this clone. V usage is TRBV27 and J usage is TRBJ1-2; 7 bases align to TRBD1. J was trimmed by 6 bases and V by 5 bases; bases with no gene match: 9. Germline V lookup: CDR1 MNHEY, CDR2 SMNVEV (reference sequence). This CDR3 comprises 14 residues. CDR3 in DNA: TGTGCCAGCAGTCCTCTCGGACAGGTTGATGGCTACACCTTC. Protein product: CASSPLGQVDGYTF.

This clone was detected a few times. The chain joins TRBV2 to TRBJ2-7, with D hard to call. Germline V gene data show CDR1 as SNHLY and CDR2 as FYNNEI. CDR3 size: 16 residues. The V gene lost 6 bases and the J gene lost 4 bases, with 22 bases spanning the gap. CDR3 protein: CASRRLGRPEYYEQYF. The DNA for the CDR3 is TGTGCCAGCAGACGGCTCGGGCGGCCAGAATATTACGAGCAGTACTTC.

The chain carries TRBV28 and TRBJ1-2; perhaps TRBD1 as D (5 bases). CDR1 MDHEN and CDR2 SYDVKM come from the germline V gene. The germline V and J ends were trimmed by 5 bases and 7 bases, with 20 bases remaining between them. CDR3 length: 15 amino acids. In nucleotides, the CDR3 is TGTGCCAGCAGTGAGATGGGCCAGGGAAGTGCTGGCTACACCTTC. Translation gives CASSEMGQGSAGYTF.

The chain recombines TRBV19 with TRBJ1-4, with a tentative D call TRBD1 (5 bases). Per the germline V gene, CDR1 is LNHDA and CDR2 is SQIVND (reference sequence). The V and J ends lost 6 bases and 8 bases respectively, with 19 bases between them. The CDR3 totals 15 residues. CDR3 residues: CASSIWGSESEKLFF. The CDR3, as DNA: TGTGCCAGTAGCATATGGGGCAGCGAGTCGGAAAAACTGTTTTTT.